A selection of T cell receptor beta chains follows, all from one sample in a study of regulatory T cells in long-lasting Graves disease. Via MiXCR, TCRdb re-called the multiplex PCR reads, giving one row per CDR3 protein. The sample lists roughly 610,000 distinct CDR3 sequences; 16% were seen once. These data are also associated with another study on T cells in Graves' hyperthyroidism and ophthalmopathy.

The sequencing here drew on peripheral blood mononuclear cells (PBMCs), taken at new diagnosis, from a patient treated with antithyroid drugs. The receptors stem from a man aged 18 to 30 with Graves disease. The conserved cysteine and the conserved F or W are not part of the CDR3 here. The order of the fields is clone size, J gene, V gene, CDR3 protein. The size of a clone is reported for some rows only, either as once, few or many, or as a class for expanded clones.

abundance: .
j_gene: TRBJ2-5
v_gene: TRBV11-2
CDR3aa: ASSKKALEDLQETQY

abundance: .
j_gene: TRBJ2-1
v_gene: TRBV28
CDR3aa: ASSYGRHNEQF

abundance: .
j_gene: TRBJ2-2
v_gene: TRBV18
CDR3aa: ASSLTRDTLDTGELF

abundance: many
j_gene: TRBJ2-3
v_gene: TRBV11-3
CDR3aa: ASSSDSGEPTDTQY

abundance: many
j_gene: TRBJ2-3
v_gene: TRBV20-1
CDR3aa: SARRDRGLDTQY

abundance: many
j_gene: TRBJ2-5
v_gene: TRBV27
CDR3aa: ASSSELGGQETQY

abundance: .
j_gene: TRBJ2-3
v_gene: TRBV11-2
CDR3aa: ASSRTGHPTDTQY

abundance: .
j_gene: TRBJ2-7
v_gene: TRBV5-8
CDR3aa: ASHYGTGEGEQY

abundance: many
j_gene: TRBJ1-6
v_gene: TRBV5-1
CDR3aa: ASSLGQGNSPLH

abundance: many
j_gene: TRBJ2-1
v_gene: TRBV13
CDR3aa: ASSLPSGAGPEQF

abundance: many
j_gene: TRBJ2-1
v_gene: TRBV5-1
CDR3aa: ASSWGGTGYNEQF

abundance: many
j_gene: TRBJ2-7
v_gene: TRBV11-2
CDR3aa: ASSPRASGTGEQY

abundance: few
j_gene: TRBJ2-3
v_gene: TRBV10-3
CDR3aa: AISYSRDRGTTDTQY

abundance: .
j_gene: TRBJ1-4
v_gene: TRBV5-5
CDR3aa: ASSLRTGGEVLTNEKLF

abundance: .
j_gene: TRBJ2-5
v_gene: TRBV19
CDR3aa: ASSMPGPGGETQY

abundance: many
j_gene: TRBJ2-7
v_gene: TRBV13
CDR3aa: ASSGGGIYEQY

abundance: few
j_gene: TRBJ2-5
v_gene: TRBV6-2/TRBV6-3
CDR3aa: ASSSTTEHETQY

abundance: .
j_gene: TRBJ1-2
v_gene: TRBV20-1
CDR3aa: SASRGHSDGYT

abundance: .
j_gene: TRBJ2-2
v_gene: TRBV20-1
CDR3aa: SAMTGGVGELF

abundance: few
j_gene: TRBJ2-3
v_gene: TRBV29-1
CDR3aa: SVESRVPDTQY

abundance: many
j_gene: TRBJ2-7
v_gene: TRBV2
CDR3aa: ASSVSPEGPYEQY

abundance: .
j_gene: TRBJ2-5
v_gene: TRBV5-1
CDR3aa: ASSSGQEETQY

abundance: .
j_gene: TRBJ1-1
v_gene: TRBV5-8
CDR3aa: ASSYINEAF

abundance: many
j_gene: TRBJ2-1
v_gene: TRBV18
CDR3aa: ASFYRDRGNEQF